This TCR beta chain was recovered during a study of blood T cell repertoires in COVID-19. Everyone who took part was about 18 to 90 years old, and they came from roughly 25 US areas. Participants reported their clinical history, and cohort assignment relied on those reports. Recovered participants had two consecutive negative NP/OP PCR tests, healthcare professional clearance, or symptom resolution. The CDR3 runs 13 residues. Profiled with immunoSEQ multiplex PCR; TCRdb holds only in-frame clones, not every one. The table lists around 300,000 clones, around 87% of them singletons. The sequence derives from a woman aged 18-29 years who had recovered from COVID-19. V usage is TRBV1 and J usage is TRBJ1-4; the table's D call, TRBD1, was not checked against the DNA. TRBV1 counts as a pseudogene. The sequencing sample was made of PBMCs or T cells enriched from blood (not recorded which). The CDR3 DNA follows: TGCACCAGCAGCCAAGAGGGGCAGGTCGAACTGTTTTTT. The encoded protein is CTSSQEGQVELFF.